The present entry profiles one T cell receptor beta chain with its context. What this receptor recognizes is not known. The record has no base qualities; no much larger clone is one base away. The data are from a study of response to subunit inactivated influenza vaccine (dated by TCRdb to the late 2010s). General notes on the study: The study used deep quantitative T cell receptor repertoire profiling to track responses to a trivalent subunit inactivated influenza vaccine.

Reading from cysteine to phenylalanine, the CDR3 counts 18 amino acids. Just the 54-base CDR3 DNA is kept, in frame starting at base 1. CDR1 SGHRS and CDR2 YFSETQ were looked up in the germline V gene. V and J are trimmed by 4 bases and 4 bases, and the gene matches miss 12 bases of the junction. General conclusions and limits of the study: According to the authors, only a limited number of new T cells may be recruited by each seasonal influenza vaccination.

Libraries were constructed by RT-PCR. The sequencing machine was an Illumina HiSeq 2500. TCRdb's own reprocessing of the public reads used fastp at Q25 and MiXCR and kept productive beta chains. Merged by CDR3 protein, the rows form single entries marked with the most common genes and DNA. Here the sample has around 530,000 distinct CDR3 sequences; about 15% occur a single time. The ten largest make up less than 4% of the sample. The sequence came from a man between 50 and 75 years old who received an inactivated influenza vaccine. Donor details come from another sample of the same person, matched by shared clones. Recombination linked TRBV5-1 to TRBJ1-6; TRBD1 matches 9 bases in the middle. The input for sequencing was CD4+ T cells sorted from PBMCs, taken roughly 24 months after vaccination. The nucleotides are TGCGCCAGCAGCCCGGGGACAGGGTCGGACTTATATAATTCACCCCTCCACTTT. This encodes CASSPGTGSDLYNSPLHF.